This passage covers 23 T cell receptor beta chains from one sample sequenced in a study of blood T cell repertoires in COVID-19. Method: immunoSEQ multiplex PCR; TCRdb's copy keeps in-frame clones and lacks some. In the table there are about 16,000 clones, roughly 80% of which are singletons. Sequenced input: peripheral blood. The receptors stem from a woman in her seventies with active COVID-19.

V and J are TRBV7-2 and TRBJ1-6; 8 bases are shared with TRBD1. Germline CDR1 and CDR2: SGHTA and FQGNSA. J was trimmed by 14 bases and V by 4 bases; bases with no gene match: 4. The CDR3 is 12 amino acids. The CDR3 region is CASSWDRRTLHF. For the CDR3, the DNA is TGTGCCAGCAGCTGGGACAGGCGAACCCTCCACTTT.

This CDR3 reads CATVGQGYDTEAFF. CDR3 DNA: TGTGCCACCGTCGGGCAGGGATACGACACTGAAGCTTTCTTT. The chain uses TRBV19 and TRBJ1-1; TRBD1 might be the D (5 bases). The germline gives CDR1 LNHDA, CDR2 SQIVND (reference sequence). Trimming removed 10 bases from V and 3 bases from J, with 18 bases in between. This CDR3 contains 14 residues.

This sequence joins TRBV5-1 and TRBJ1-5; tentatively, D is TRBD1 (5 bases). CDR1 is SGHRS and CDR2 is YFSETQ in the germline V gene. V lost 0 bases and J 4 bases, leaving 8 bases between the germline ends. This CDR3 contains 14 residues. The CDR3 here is CASSLEAGNQPQHF. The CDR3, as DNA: TGCGCCAGCAGCTTGGAGGCAGGGAATCAGCCCCAGCATTTT.

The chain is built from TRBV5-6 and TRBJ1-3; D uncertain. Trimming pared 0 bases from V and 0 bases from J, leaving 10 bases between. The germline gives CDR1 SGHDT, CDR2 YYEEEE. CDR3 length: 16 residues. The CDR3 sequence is CASSLAGRISGNTIYF. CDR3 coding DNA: TGTGCCAGCAGCTTGGCGGGGAGAATCTCTGGAAACACCATATATTTT.

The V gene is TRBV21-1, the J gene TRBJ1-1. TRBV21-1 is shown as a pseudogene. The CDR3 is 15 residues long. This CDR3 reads CASSIDDGMNTEAFF. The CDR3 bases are TGTGCCAGCAGCATAGATGACGGGATGAACACTGAAGCTTTCTTT.

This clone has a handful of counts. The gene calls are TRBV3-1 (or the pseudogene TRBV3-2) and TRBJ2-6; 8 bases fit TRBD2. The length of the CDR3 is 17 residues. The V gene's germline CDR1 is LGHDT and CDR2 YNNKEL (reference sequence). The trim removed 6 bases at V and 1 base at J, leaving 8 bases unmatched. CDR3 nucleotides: TGTGCCAGCAGTCCAATAGCGGGAAGGTCTGGGGCCAACGTCCTGACTTTC. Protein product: CASSPIAGRSGANVLTF.

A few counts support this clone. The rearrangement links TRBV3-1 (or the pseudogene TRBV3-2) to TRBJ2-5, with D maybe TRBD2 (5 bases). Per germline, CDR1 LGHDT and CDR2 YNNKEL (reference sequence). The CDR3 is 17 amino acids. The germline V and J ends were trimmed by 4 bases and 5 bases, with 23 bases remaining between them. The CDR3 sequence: CASSPAKRSSGGETQYF. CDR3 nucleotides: TGTGCCAGCAGCCCAGCTAAGCGGAGCTCCGGCGGTGAGACCCAGTACTTC.

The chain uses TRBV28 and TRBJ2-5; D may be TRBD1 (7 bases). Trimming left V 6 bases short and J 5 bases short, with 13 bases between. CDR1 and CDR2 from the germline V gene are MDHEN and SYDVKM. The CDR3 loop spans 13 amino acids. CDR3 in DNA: TGTGCCAGCAGAACGACAGGGAGGGAGACCCAGTACTTC. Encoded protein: CASRTTGRETQYF.

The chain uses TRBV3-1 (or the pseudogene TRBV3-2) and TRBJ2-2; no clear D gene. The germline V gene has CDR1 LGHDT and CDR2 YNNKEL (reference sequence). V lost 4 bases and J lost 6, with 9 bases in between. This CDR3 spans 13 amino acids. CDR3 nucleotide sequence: TGTGCCAGCAGCCCTTTCCGGGCCGGGGAGCTGTTTTTT. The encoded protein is CASSPFRAGELFF.

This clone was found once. CDR3 in amino acids: CASRRTYSTGELFF. DNA of the CDR3: TGTGCCAGCAGGCGCACTTACTCCACCGGGGAGCTGTTTTTT. J is TRBJ2-2 and V is TRBV6-5; D gene uncertain. The V end was cut by 6 bases, the J end by 4 bases, with 12 bases between. There are 14 residues in the CDR3. Germline assignment: CDR1 MNHEY and CDR2 SVGAGI.

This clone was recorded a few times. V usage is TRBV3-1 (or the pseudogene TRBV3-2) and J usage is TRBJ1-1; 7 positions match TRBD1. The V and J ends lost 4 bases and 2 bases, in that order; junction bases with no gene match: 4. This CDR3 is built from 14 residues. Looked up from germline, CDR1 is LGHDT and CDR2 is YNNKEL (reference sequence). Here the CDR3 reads CASSRGTANTEAFF. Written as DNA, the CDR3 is TGTGCCAGCAGCCGCGGGACAGCTAACACTGAAGCTTTCTTT.

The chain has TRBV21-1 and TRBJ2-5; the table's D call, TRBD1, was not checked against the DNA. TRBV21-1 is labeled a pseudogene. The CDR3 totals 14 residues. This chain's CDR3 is CASTLGTVQETQYF. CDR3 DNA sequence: TGTGCCAGCACCTTAGGGACAGTCCAAGAGACCCAGTACTTC.

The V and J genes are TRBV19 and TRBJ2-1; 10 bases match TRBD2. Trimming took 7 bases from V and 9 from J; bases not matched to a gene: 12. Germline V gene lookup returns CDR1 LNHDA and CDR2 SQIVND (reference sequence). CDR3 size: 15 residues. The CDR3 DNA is TGTGCCAGTATATCTCGGGCTAGCGGGAGAGGTGAGCAGTTCTTC. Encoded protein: CASISRASGRGEQFF.

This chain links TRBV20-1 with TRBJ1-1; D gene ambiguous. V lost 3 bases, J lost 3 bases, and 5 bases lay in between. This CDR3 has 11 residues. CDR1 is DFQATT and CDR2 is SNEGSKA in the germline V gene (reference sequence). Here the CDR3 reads CSASRDTEAFF. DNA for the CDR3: TGCAGTGCTAGTCGGGACACTGAAGCTTTCTTT.

In DNA form, the CDR3 reads TGTGCCAGCAGCTTAACAGGCGGGATCGACAATGAGCAGTTCTTC. Protein: CASSLTGGIDNEQFF. V gene TRBV7-3 combines with J gene TRBJ2-1; TRBD2 is a possible D gene (6 bases). Germline V lookup: CDR1 SGHTA, CDR2 FQGTGA. Trimming took off 0 bases at V and 5 bases at J, with 11 bases between the two ends. The CDR3 runs 15 residues.

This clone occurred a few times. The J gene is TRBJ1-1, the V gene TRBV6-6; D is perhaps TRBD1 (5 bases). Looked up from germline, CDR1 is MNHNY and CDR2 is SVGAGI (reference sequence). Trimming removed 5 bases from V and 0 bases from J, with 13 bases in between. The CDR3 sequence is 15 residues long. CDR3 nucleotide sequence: TGTGCCAGCAGTCGGACCGACAGCGTGAACACTGAAGCTTTCTTT. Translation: CASSRTDSVNTEAFF.

The CDR3 bases are TGTGCCAGCAGTTCCCAGGTGGGGGGTTCTTACGAGCAGTACTTC. Protein sequence: CASSSQVGGSYEQYF. The chain recombines TRBV6-5 with TRBJ2-7; D perhaps matches TRBD2 (6 bases). CDR1 and CDR2 (germline): MNHEY, SVGAGI. The CDR3 runs to 15 residues. V lost 4 bases to trimming and J lost 4 bases, with 17 bases between them.

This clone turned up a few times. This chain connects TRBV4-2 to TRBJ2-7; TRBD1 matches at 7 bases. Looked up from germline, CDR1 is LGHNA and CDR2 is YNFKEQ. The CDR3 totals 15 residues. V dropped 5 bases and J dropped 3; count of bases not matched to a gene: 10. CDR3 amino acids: CASSGPGTEDYEQYF. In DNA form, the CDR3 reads TGTGCCAGCAGCGGACCCGGGACAGAAGACTACGAGCAGTACTTC.

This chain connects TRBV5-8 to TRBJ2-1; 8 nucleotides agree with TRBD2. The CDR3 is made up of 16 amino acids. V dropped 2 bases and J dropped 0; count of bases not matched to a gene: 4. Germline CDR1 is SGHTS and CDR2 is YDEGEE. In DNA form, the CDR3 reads TGTGCCAGCAGCTTCCCAAGCGGGAGCTCCTACAATGAGCAGTTCTTC. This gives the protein CASSFPSGSSYNEQFF.

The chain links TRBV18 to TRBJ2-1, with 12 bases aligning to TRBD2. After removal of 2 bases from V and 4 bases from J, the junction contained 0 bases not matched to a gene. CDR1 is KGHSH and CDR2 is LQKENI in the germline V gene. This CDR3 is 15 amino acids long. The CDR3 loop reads CASSPGTSGYNEQFF. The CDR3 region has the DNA TGTGCCAGCTCACCAGGGACTAGCGGGTACAATGAGCAGTTCTTC.

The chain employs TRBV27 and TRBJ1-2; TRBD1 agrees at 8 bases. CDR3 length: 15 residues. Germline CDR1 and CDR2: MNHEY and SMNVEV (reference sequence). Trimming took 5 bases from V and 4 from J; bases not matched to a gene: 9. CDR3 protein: CASSPNRGVVYGYTF. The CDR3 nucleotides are TGTGCCAGCAGTCCGAACAGGGGGGTGGTCTATGGCTACACCTTC.

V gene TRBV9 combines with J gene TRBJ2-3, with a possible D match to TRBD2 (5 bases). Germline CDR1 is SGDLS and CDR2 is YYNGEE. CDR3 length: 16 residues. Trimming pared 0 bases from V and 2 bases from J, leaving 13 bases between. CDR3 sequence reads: CASSVDGRGTTDTQYF. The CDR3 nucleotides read TGTGCCAGCAGCGTAGATGGCCGGGGAACCACAGATACGCAGTATTTT.

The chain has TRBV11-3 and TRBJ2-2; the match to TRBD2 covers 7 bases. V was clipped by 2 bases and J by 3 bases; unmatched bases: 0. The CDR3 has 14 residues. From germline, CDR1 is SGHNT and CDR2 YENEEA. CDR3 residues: CASSLLADTGELFF. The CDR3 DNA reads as TGTGCCAGCAGCTTACTAGCGGACACCGGGGAGCTGTTTTTT.